Listed here are 18 T cell receptor beta chains from one sample, sequenced in a study of beta chain features in type 1 diabetes. Every bit of the isolated RNA underwent reverse transcription, so sequencing read expressed TCRB transcripts. TCRdb's table, derived via immunoSEQ multiplex PCR, lists solely in-frame clones and lacks some. The repertoire includes 810,000 or so clones, roughly 17% of them detected once, and 0.023% sits in the top ten. Sequencing was carried out using naive CD4+ T cells from blood. These receptor sequences come from a woman between 18 and 29 years old in good health.

V is TRBV5-1 and J is TRBJ2-5; TRBD1 is a possible D gene (6 bases). TRBJ2-7 explains the end of the DNA better; the J call may be wrong. Germline V gene data show CDR1 as SGHRS and CDR2 as YFSETQ. The CDR3 runs 15 residues. CDR3 sequence (DNA): TGCGCCAGCAGCTTGGGGGGCCAGGGGACCCACGAGCAGTACTTC. Protein: CASSLGGQGTHEQYF.

This clone was seen just once. The CDR3 nucleotides are TGTGCCAGCAGTTTCCGAGTTCGGGAGCTGTTTTTT. Residues: CASSFRVRELFF. The V gene is TRBV28, the J gene TRBJ2-2; D remains ambiguous. Germline CDR1 is MDHEN and CDR2 is SYDVKM. The V gene lost 3 bases and the J gene lost 9 bases, with 8 bases spanning the gap. The CDR3 is made up of 12 amino acids.

This clone has just one count. The chain recombines TRBV6-5 with TRBJ2-7; 8 bases are a match to TRBD1. The germline V gene encodes CDR1 MNHEY and CDR2 SVGAGI. After removal of 4 bases from V and 9 bases from J, the junction contained 8 bases not matched to a gene. The CDR3 sequence is 13 residues long. In nucleotides, the CDR3 is TGTGCCAGCAGTTCGACAGGGGCAAAGATGCAGTACTTC. Amino acids: CASSSTGAKMQYF.

The gene calls are TRBV7-2 and TRBJ2-2; D gene unclear. CDR1 and CDR2 from the germline V gene are SGHTA and FQGNSA. The V and J ends lost 1 base and 5 bases respectively, with 14 bases between them. The CDR3 spans 16 residues. CDR3: CASSLVVPLSTGELFF. The DNA of the CDR3 is TGTGCCAGCAGCTTAGTAGTGCCGCTATCGACCGGGGAGCTGTTTTTT.

This clone was picked up a small number of times. This chain links TRBV6-5 with TRBJ1-1; 9 bases are a match to TRBD1. The length of the CDR3 is 15 residues. Germline CDR1 is MNHEY and CDR2 is SVGAGI. Germline trimming cut 6 bases from V and 3 bases from J; bases unmatched to any gene: 8. CDR3 loop: CASSGTGFGYTEAFF. In DNA form, the CDR3 reads TGTGCCAGCAGCGGGACAGGGTTTGGGTACACTGAAGCTTTCTTT.

The chain couples TRBV27 to TRBJ2-5; 10 nucleotides line up with TRBD2. This CDR3 is built from 15 residues. Per germline, CDR1 MNHEY and CDR2 SMNVEV (reference sequence). The J segment lost 5 bases and the V segment lost 5 bases, leaving 8 bases of the junction unmatched. CDR3 sequence reads: CASSRSGRATETQYF. CDR3 nucleotides: TGTGCCAGCAGTAGGAGCGGGAGGGCAACGGAGACCCAGTACTTC.

The V call is TRBV7-2, the J call TRBJ2-3, with TRBD2 matching over 12 bases. The CDR3 spans 16 residues. V lost 3 bases to trimming and J lost 2 bases; unmatched junction nucleotides: 3. Germline V CDR1 and CDR2: SGHTA, FQGNSA. The CDR3 region has the DNA TGTGCCAGCAGCTTCCTAGCGGGAGGGCCCACAGATACGCAGTATTTT. This sequence encodes CASSFLAGGPTDTQYF.

The rearrangement links TRBV18 to TRBJ2-5; D gene uncertain. Trimming removed 6 bases at V and 3 bases at J, with 14 bases between. The CDR3 extends over 14 amino acids. Germline V gene sequence: CDR1 KGHSH, CDR2 LQKENI. CDR3 region: CASSPRTEKETQYF. DNA for the CDR3: TGTGCCAGCTCTCCTAGGACCGAAAAAGAGACCCAGTACTTC.

The rearrangement uses TRBV28 and TRBJ2-5; TRBD2 matches at 9 bases. Germline V gives CDR1 MDHEN, CDR2 SYDVKM. V lost 6 bases to trimming and J lost 2 bases; unmatched junction nucleotides: 13. The CDR3 totals 17 residues. DNA of the CDR3: TGTGCCAGCAGCGCGGGGAGCGGGAGGTGGAGGCAAGAGACCCAGTACTTC. Translating gives CASSAGSGRWRQETQYF.

The rearrangement uses TRBV6-5 and TRBJ2-4; D unclear. Germline V gene data show CDR1 as MNHEY and CDR2 as SVGAGI. V was shortened by 0 bases and J by 8 bases, with 5 bases between the two germline ends. The CDR3 contains 12 residues. CDR3 loop: CASSYSGDIQYF. The CDR3 nucleotides are TGTGCCAGCAGTTACTCTGGTGACATTCAGTACTTC.

The rearrangement joins TRBV4-2 to TRBJ1-1, with D perhaps matching TRBD1 (5 bases). Germline V gene sequence: CDR1 LGHNA, CDR2 YNFKEQ. V was trimmed by 0 bases and J by 1 base, leaving 21 bases between them. The CDR3 has 19 amino acids. The CDR3 DNA is TGTGCCAGCAGCCAAGATTCAGCGGCCACAGGTCTCTCGAACACTGAAGCTTTCTTT. This gives the protein CASSQDSAATGLSNTEAFF.

The chain joins TRBV6-4 to TRBJ2-5, with D tentatively TRBD1 or TRBD2 (5 bases each). CDR1 is MRHNA and CDR2 is SNTAGT in the germline V gene. V gave up 3 bases and J gave up 2 bases, with 16 bases separating them. The CDR3 is 16 amino acids. The CDR3 DNA reads TGTGCCAGCAGTGAGCACGGGACGGACCAACAAGAGACCCAGTACTTC. Translated: CASSEHGTDQQETQYF.

This clone was seen a few times. This chain joins TRBV27 and TRBJ2-4, with TRBD1 identical over 7 bases. J was trimmed by 0 bases and V by 5 bases; bases with no gene match: 7. The CDR3 has 16 amino acids. In germline, CDR1 is MNHEY, CDR2 SMNVEV (reference sequence). This CDR3 is CASSETGRLAKNIQYF. The DNA for the CDR3 is TGTGCCAGCAGTGAGACAGGGAGACTAGCCAAAAACATTCAGTACTTC.

Ten or more counts support this clone. CDR3 sequence (DNA): TGTGCCAGCAGCCAATCAGGGGAAAATCAGCCCCAGCATTTT. Translating it yields CASSQSGENQPQHF. The V gene is TRBV16, the J gene TRBJ1-5; maybe TRBD1 (5 bases). Between the trimmed V and J ends, which lost 0 bases and 4 bases, there was a span of 7 bases. The CDR3 consists of 14 residues. Germline V gene lookup returns CDR1 KGHSY and CDR2 FQNENV.

This clone was detected a few times. V usage is TRBV5-1 and J usage is TRBJ2-1; TRBD2 aligns across 8 bases. The germline V gene encodes CDR1 SGHRS and CDR2 YFSETQ. J gave up 8 bases and V 1 base, and 8 bases lay outside the gene matches. The CDR3 is 15 amino acids. The CDR3 spells CASSLSSGYRHEQFF. CDR3 DNA sequence: TGCGCCAGCAGCTTGTCTAGCGGGTACAGACATGAGCAGTTCTTC.

The genes are TRBV7-8 and TRBJ2-1, with TRBD2 matching over 11 bases. V trimming: 3 bases; J trimming: 0 bases; junction bases outside the gene matches: 13. Germline CDR1 and CDR2: SGHVS and FQNEAQ. The CDR3 totals 20 residues. In DNA form, the CDR3 reads TGTGCCAGCAGCTTTCTCAGGGTCCTTACTAGCGGGAGCTCCTACAATGAGCAGTTCTTC. Protein: CASSFLRVLTSGSSYNEQFF.

There are a few counts of this clone. The gene calls are TRBV28 and TRBJ1-1; D gene uncertain. Germline V lookup: CDR1 MDHEN, CDR2 SYDVKM. V lost 7 bases and J lost 4, with 13 bases in between. This CDR3 is 13 amino acids long. In nucleotides, the CDR3 is TGTGCCAGCATCCCGGCGGGATCCACTGAAGCTTTCTTT. Its protein is CASIPAGSTEAFF.

This rearrangement joins TRBV7-2 to TRBJ1-2; D call uncertain. This CDR3 is built from 15 residues. The V and J ends lost 0 bases and 5 bases respectively, with 13 bases between them. Germline CDR1 and CDR2: SGHTA and FQGNSA. The CDR3 spells CASSLAEGGFYGYTF. In DNA, the CDR3 is TGTGCCAGCAGCTTAGCAGAAGGAGGGTTTTATGGCTACACCTTC.